Sequencing of this T cell receptor (beta chain) was carried out in a study of neoadjuvant anti-PD-1 for oral cavity cancer. This CDR3 region has 15 residues. In germline, CDR1 is SGHVS, CDR2 FQNEAQ. With V trimmed by 5 bases and J by 3 bases, 4 bases remained unmatched. Method: immunoSEQ multiplex PCR; TCRdb's copy keeps in-frame clones and lacks some. The sample holds 40,000 to 50,000 clones; approximately 80% are singletons and the top ten take more than 4.5%. The time point here: after neoadjuvant nivolumab, at surgical resection. The gene calls are TRBV7-8 and TRBJ2-7, with 13 bases aligning to TRBD2. The receptor was derived from a person between 35 and 79 years old with oral cavity squamous cell carcinoma. The sequencing used PBMCs, collected after nivolumab (anti-PD-1) treatment. CDR3 protein: CASSGGLAGIYEQYF. In DNA, the CDR3 is TGTGCCAGCAGCGGGGGACTAGCGGGAATCTACGAGCAGTACTTC.